One and the same sample provided the 19 T cell receptor beta chains below, sequenced in a study of spatial heterogeneity in lung cancer. This sample's time point: sample taken at primary tumor resection. Sequencing was performed on whole RNA extracted from tumor and nontumor lung tissue, or from frozen PBMC, and the material was left unsorted. MiXCR, applied by TCRdb to the 5' RACE reads, yields one record per CDR3 protein. The sample has about 6,900 distinct CDR3 sequences, 3.9% seen once; the top ten hold roughly 25%. The source material was normal lung tissue next to the tumor, sampled at surgery. Source of these receptors: a female donor with early-stage non-small cell lung cancer.

By share of the sample, this clonotype is medium-sized (0.01 to 0.1%). The chain combines TRBV4-2 with TRBJ2-1; maybe TRBD1 (6 bases). Between the trimmed V and J ends, which lost 0 bases and 2 bases, there was a span of 11 bases. The CDR3 extends over 16 amino acids. Germline assignment: CDR1 LGHNA and CDR2 YNFKEQ. The CDR3 DNA sequence: TGTGCCAGCAGCCAAGATGCGGACAGAACCTACAATGAGCAGTTCTTC. Translation: CASSQDADRTYNEQFF.

This clonotype was observed many times. The rearrangement links TRBV5-1 to TRBJ2-7; perhaps D is TRBD1 or TRBD2 (5 bases each). The CDR3 covers 13 residues. Per the germline V gene, CDR1 is SGHRS and CDR2 is YFSETQ. The ends were cut back, 7 bases at V and 9 bases at J, with 20 bases in the middle. CDR3 DNA sequence: TGCGCCAGCGGGGGAACCCCCGAGGCGGGGCAGTACTTC. This sequence encodes CASGGTPEAGQYF.

In its sample, this clonotype is medium-sized. The V gene is TRBV12-3 or TRBV12-4, the J gene TRBJ1-1, with 10 bases aligning to TRBD1. The CDR3 is made up of 12 amino acids. Unmatched junction bases numbered 1, after V lost 1 base and J lost 11 bases. The CDR3 protein is CASSLGGQGAFF. CDR3 nucleotide sequence: TGTGCCAGCAGTTTAGGGGGACAGGGGGCTTTCTTT.

This clonotype was found many times. This rearrangement joins TRBV9 to TRBJ2-3, with a weak D call TRBD2 (6 bases). The V gene's germline CDR1 is SGDLS and CDR2 YYNGEE. The CDR3 loop spans 16 amino acids. V dropped 0 bases and J dropped 3 bases, with 14 bases sitting between them. This CDR3 reads CASSVGGAGLTDTQYF. CDR3 sequence (DNA): TGTGCCAGCAGCGTAGGAGGGGCGGGGTTAACAGATACGCAGTATTTT.

By share, this clonotype ranks as medium-sized. V usage is TRBV20-1 and J usage is TRBJ1-1; 7 nucleotides match TRBD1. Germline loops: CDR1 DFQATT, CDR2 SNEGSKA (reference sequence). The J segment lost 0 bases and the V segment lost 5 bases, leaving 24 bases of the junction unmatched. The CDR3 is 20 amino acids. CDR3 DNA sequence: TGCAGTGCTCCCGACCGAGACATGACAGGGCGGATTATTGTGAACACTGAAGCTTTCTTT. It specifies CSAPDRDMTGRIIVNTEAFF.

By sample fraction, this clonotype is medium-sized. V and J are TRBV14 and TRBJ2-7; TRBD1 matches 11 bases. Germline V gene lookup returns CDR1 SGHDN and CDR2 FVKESK. The CDR3 covers 13 residues. J lost 5 bases, V lost 4 bases, and 1 base had no gene match. CDR3 bases: TGTGCCAGCAGCCCGGGACAGGGGGACGAGCAGTACTTC. It yields the protein CASSPGQGDEQYF.

At least ten counts were recorded for this clonotype. The chain carries TRBV6-5 and TRBJ2-7; D may be TRBD1 or TRBD2 (6 bases each). Germline CDR1 and CDR2: MNHEY and SVGAGI. Trimming cost V 2 bases and J 6 bases, with 17 bases left between them. This CDR3 has 15 residues. CDR3 DNA: TGTGCCAGCAGTTACGGGGGGAAACAGGGATCCGAGCAGTACTTC. It codes for CASSYGGKQGSEQYF.

The sample holds many counts of this clonotype. The gene calls are TRBV6-5 and TRBJ1-2, with D possibly being TRBD1 (5 bases). Germline V gene lookup returns CDR1 MNHEY and CDR2 SVGAGI. The CDR3 contains 12 residues. In DNA form, the CDR3 reads TGTGCATCCCGGGACGGCTACTATGGCTACACCTTC. This codes for CASRDGYYGYTF.

This clonotype has ten or more counts. The gene calls are TRBV12-3 or TRBV12-4 and TRBJ1-2; tentative D call: TRBD1 (6 bases). The CDR3 has 15 residues. V lost 2 bases and J 4 bases, leaving 14 bases between the germline ends. As DNA, the CDR3 is TGTGCCAGCAGTTTATCCCCGGGGGGGGCCTATGGCTACACCTTC. Protein sequence: CASSLSPGGAYGYTF.

This clonotype came up many times. The gene calls are TRBV2 and TRBJ1-1; the match to TRBD1 covers 9 bases. Germline CDR1 SNHLY, CDR2 FYNNEI. This CDR3 has 15 amino acids. Germline trimming cut 6 bases from V and 1 base from J; bases unmatched to any gene: 6. CDR3 loop: CASSPTDRGNTEAFF. DNA for the CDR3: TGTGCCAGCAGCCCCACGGACAGGGGGAACACTGAAGCTTTCTTT.

The sample holds a few counts of this clonotype. The CDR3 DNA reads as TGTGCCAGCAGTTTATCTAGCGGGGGAAATGAGCAGTTCTTC. Protein sequence: CASSLSSGGNEQFF. This rearrangement joins TRBV12-3 or TRBV12-4 to TRBJ2-1; 10 nucleotides line up with TRBD2. The CDR3 is 14 residues long. V was pared by 2 bases and J by 7 bases, with 2 bases of the junction left unmatched.

This clonotype was recorded many times. The chain recombines TRBV6-2 or TRBV6-3 with TRBJ1-2; 7 nucleotides match TRBD1. The CDR3 loop spans 16 amino acids. Germline V gene sequence: CDR1 MNHEY, CDR2 SVGEGT. V was clipped by 7 bases and J by 0 bases; unmatched bases: 11. The CDR3 here is CASTPHAGQSNYGYTF. As DNA, the CDR3 is TGTGCCAGCACACCGCATGCGGGACAGTCTAACTATGGCTACACCTTC.

In its sample, this clonotype was seen many times. At one end, the junction sequence differs from germline, possibly due to a read error. The chain is built from TRBV6-5 and TRBJ1-5; D gene uncertain. Germline loops: CDR1 MNHEY, CDR2 SVGAGI. This CDR3 has 13 residues. CDR3 bases: TGTGCCAGCAGTTTCTCAAGCACTCAGCCCCAGCATTTT. It translates to CASSFSSTQPQHF.

This clonotype is medium-sized (0.01 to 0.1%) by share. This rearrangement joins TRBV9 to TRBJ1-2; no firm D call. V was pared by 0 bases and J by 4 bases, with 13 bases between. This CDR3 comprises 15 residues. CDR1 is SGDLS, CDR2 YYNGEE, per germline. The CDR3 bases are TGTGCCAGCAGCGTAGGAGTGGCCGTAGGCTATGGCTACACCTTC. It specifies CASSVGVAVGYGYTF. Combining the CDR3 with reference TRBV9 and TRBJ1-2 gives the whole variable domain DSGVTQTPKHLITATGQRVTLRCSPRSGDLSVYWYQQSLDQGLQFLIQYYNGEERAKGNILERFSAQQFPDLHSELNLSSLELGDSALYFCASSVGVAVGYGYTFGSGTRLTVV.

At least ten counts were recorded for this clonotype. The genes are TRBV4-2 and TRBJ2-5; D is undetermined. V lost 1 base to trimming and J lost 4 bases, with 7 bases between them. Germline V gives CDR1 LGHNA, CDR2 YNFKEQ. The CDR3 has 13 residues. The CDR3 DNA reads TGTGCCAGCAGCCAAGGCGGACGAGAGACCCAGTACTTC. Residues: CASSQGGRETQYF.

In its sample, this clonotype was seen many times. V and J are TRBV6-5 and TRBJ2-3; unclear D gene. Trimming took 2 bases from V and 0 from J, leaving 9 bases between them. Germline V gene data show CDR1 as MNHEY and CDR2 as SVGAGI. The CDR3 loop spans 15 amino acids. The CDR3 DNA is TGTGCCAGCAGTTACCAGAGCTCTAGCACAGATACGCAGTATTTT. Protein product: CASSYQSSSTDTQYF.

This clonotype is labeled medium-sized (0.01 to 0.1%). The chain joins TRBV5-6 to TRBJ2-3; D might be TRBD2 (7 bases). CDR1 SGHDT and CDR2 YYEEEE come from the germline V gene. V was pared by 4 bases and J by 1 base, with 16 bases between. CDR3 length equals 16 residues. In DNA, the CDR3 is TGTGCCAGCAGCCGAGAAGGGGGGGCCGGCACAGATACGCAGTATTTT. Translated, it gives CASSREGGAGTDTQYF.

Relative to its sample, this clonotype is medium-sized (0.01 to 0.1%). This chain joins TRBV2 and TRBJ2-2, with 8 positions matching TRBD1. The germline V gene has CDR1 SNHLY and CDR2 FYNNEI. This CDR3 has 14 amino acids. Losses at the gene ends were 5 bases for V and 3 bases for J; bases not matched to a gene: 2. CDR3 protein: CASSQQGDTGELFF. The CDR3 region has the DNA TGTGCCAGCAGTCAACAGGGGGACACCGGGGAGCTGTTTTTT.

By frequency in the sample, this clonotype is medium-sized. The chain employs TRBV6-2 or TRBV6-3 and TRBJ2-5; maybe TRBD2 (6 bases). Trimming removed 1 base from V and 7 bases from J, with 10 bases in between. The CDR3 runs to 13 residues. Germline values: CDR1 MNHEY, CDR2 SVGEGT. CDR3 bases: TGTGCCAGCAGTTACTTGCAGGGAGGGACCCAGTACTTC. Its translation: CASSYLQGGTQYF.